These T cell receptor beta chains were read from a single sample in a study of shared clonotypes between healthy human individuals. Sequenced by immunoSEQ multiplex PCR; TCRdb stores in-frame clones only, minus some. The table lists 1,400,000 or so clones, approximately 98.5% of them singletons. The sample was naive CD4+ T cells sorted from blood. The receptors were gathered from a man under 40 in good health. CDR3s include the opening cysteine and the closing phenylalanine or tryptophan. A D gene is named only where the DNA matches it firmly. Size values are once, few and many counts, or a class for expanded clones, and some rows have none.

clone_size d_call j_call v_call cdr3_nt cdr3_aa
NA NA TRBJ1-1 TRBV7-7 TGTGCTAGCAGCTTAGCGGAAGGGACTGAAGCTTTCTTT CASSLAEGTEAFF
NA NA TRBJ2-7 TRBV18 TGTGCCAGCTCACTTTACAGGGAGGACGAGCAGTACTTC CASSLYREDEQYF
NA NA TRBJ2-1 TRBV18 TGTGCCAGCTCACCTAGGACTGGGACCTACAATGAGCAGTTCTTC CASSPRTGTYNEQFF
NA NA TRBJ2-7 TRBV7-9 TGTGCCAGCAGCCCGCCATCGGGACGGAGGAGCTCCTACGAGCAGTACTTC CASSPPSGRRSSYEQYF
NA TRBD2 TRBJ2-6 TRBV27 TGTGCCAGCAGACATCCGGGACTAGCGGGAGGAACCGGGGCCAACGTCCTGACTTTC CASRHPGLAGGTGANVLTF
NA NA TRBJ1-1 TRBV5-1 TGCGCCAGCAGCTCCGGAGCAGGGGCTTTTATAAACACTGAAGCTTTCTTT CASSSGAGAFINTEAFF
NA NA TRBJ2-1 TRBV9 TGTGCCAGCAGCGTAGCCGGTGGGAGGAATGAGCAGTTCTTC CASSVAGGRNEQFF
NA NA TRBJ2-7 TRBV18 TGTGCCAGCTCACCCGGCTTCGGCAGGGTCACCTACGAGCAGTACTTC CASSPGFGRVTYEQYF
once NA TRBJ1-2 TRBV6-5 TGTGCCAGCGGCCGGGACGGAAGCTATGGCTACACCTTC CASGRDGSYGYTF
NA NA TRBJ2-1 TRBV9 TGTGCCAGCAGCGCCCGTAGCTCCTACAATGAGCAGTTCTTC CASSARSSYNEQFF
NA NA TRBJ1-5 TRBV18 TGTGCCAGCTCACACACCGCACAGCAACGCAATCAGCCCCAGCATTTT CASSHTAQQRNQPQHF
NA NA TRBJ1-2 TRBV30 TGTGCCGTACAGGCGGGCGGCTACACCTTC CAVQAGGYTF
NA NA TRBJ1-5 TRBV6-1 TGTGCCAGCAGTGAAGCGCGCCCCTCGGTAGGCAATCAGCCCCAGCATTTT CASSEARPSVGNQPQHF
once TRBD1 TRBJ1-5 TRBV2 TGTGCCAGCAGTGAATGGGCACAGGGGTTGTCTAATCAGCCCCAGCATTTT CASSEWAQGLSNQPQHF
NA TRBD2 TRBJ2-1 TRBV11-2 TGTGCCAGCAGCTCCACTAGCGGAGGGACGCCCCACAATGAGCAGTTCTTC CASSSTSGGTPHNEQFF
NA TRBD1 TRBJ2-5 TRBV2 TGTGCCAGCAGTGAAGGGGGACAGGGGGGCCCAGAGACCCAGTACTTC CASSEGGQGGPETQYF
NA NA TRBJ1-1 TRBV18 TGTGCCAGCTCACCGACAGGGAACACTGAAGCTTTCTTT CASSPTGNTEAFF
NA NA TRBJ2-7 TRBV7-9 TGTGCCAGCAGCTTCCGGGACCCCTCCTACGAGCAGTACTTC CASSFRDPSYEQYF
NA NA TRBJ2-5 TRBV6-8 TGTGCCAGCAGTTCCCCGGGGCGGGCTTATCGAGAGACCCAGTACTTC CASSSPGRAYRETQYF
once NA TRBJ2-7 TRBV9 TGTGCCAGCAGTCCTAGCGAATACGAGCAGTACTTC CASSPSEYEQYF
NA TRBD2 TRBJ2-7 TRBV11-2 TGTGCCACCTACGGCCCCCCCTCTAGCGGGAGGGCGCACGAGCAGTACTTC CATYGPPSSGRAHEQYF
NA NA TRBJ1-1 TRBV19 TGTGCCAGTAGTATAGGAGGGGGGACTGAAGCTTTCTTT CASSIGGGTEAFF
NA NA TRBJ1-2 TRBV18 TGTGCCAGCTCACCGAGTCATGGGAAGAATAACTATGGCTACACCTTC CASSPSHGKNNYGYTF
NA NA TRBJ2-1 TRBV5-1 TGCGCCAGCAGCTTGGCCGAGGGGGACGAGCAGTTCTTC CASSLAEGDEQFF
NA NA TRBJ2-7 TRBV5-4 TGTGCCAGCAGCCGCCCAGACGCCTACGAGCAGTACTTC CASSRPDAYEQYF
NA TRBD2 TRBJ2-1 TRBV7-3 TGTGCCAGTACTAGCGGGAGCGGTGGTGAGCAGTTCTTC CASTSGSGGEQFF
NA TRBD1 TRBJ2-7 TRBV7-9 TGTGCCACCGGCTTGATAGGACAGGGGATATACGAGCAGTACTTC CATGLIGQGIYEQYF
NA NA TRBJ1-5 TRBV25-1 TGTGCCAGCAGTGGTCCGGACTCAGGACGTGGTCAGCCCCAGCATTTT CASSGPDSGRGQPQHF
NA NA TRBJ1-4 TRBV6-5 TGTGCCAGCAGTGGACAGCCTAATGAAAAACTGTTTTTT CASSGQPNEKLFF
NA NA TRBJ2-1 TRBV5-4 TGTGCCAGCAGCTCGGCGGGTGAGGTTGAGCAGTTCTTC CASSSAGEVEQFF
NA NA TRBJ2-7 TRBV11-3 TGTGCCAGCAGCTCTTCCCCGGCGGGAAGCGAGCAGTACTTC CASSSSPAGSEQYF
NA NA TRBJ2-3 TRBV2 TGTGCCCAAGGGGGTACGCAGTATTTT CAQGGTQYF
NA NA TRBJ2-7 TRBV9 TGTGCCAGCAGCGTAGAGCTGGAGTCCCCCCCCTACGAGCAGTACTTC CASSVELESPPYEQYF